What follows are 10 T cell receptor beta chains derived from one specimen sequenced in a study of shared clonotypes between healthy human individuals (dated by TCRdb to about 2020). The library was built by means of the immunoSEQ multiplex PCR assay. TCRdb took over this immuneACCESS table, retaining in-frame rearrangements with V and J assigned. Such tables are incomplete; in checked studies, under half of the missing clones stem from an unresolved V gene, and the remainder is unexplained. This sample gives fewer than 850,000 clones in total; roughly 88% of them show up just once. Of the sample, 34% is held by the ten largest clones. Sequenced: memory CD8+ T cells from PBMCs. This specimen's cell subset or site label, per the study, means: CD45RO+ cells pooled with CCR7-negative TemRA cells. These receptor sequences come from a man aged 18 to 30 in good health. Some clones in this sample may be carry-over from other donors' samples.

The chain carries TRBV19 and TRBJ2-1, with D perhaps given as TRBD1 or TRBD2 (5 bases each). The CDR3 loop spans 14 amino acids. Germline V gives CDR1 LNHDA, CDR2 SQIVND (reference sequence). V lost 8 bases and J 3 bases, leaving 14 bases between the germline ends. In DNA form, the CDR3 reads TGTGCCAGTGAACCGGGACGAGGCTACAATGAGCAGTTCTTC. Its translation: CASEPGRGYNEQFF. The full variable domain, rest sourced from reference TRBV19 and TRBJ2-1, is DGGITQSPKYLFRKEGQNVTLSCEQNLNHDAMYWYRQDPGQGLRLIYYSQIVNDFQKGDIAEGYSVSREKKESFPLTVTSAQKNPTAFYLCASEPGRGYNEQFFGPGTRLTVL.

The rearrangement links TRBV19 to TRBJ1-2; TRBD1 is a possible D gene (5 bases). Germline CDR1 LNHDA, CDR2 SQIVND (reference sequence). This CDR3 has 18 residues. The V end was cut by 1 base, the J end by 0 bases, with 18 bases between. CDR3: CASSIARDRIVANYGYTF. CDR3 nucleotides: TGTGCCAGTAGTATAGCCCGAGACAGAATAGTAGCTAACTATGGCTACACCTTC.

This chain uses TRBV9 with TRBJ2-2, with 13 bases fitting TRBD2. The trim removed 3 bases at V and 4 bases at J, leaving 9 bases unmatched. This CDR3 contains 18 residues. Looked up from germline, CDR1 is SGDLS and CDR2 is YYNGEE. Written as DNA, the CDR3 is TGTGCCAGCAGCGGGGGACTAGCGGGGCTCGTTGGCACCGGGGAGCTGTTTTTT. Translated, it gives CASSGGLAGLVGTGELFF.

This rearrangement joins TRBV9 to TRBJ2-5; the D call may be TRBD1 or TRBD2 (6 bases each). The V end lost 3 bases, the J end lost 5 bases, and 20 bases lay between the germline ends. This CDR3 spans 16 amino acids. Germline loops: CDR1 SGDLS, CDR2 YYNGEE. Here the CDR3 reads CASSAWGLAMEETQYF. CDR3 nucleotides: TGTGCCAGCAGCGCCTGGGGGCTAGCGATGGAGGAGACCCAGTACTTC.

The chain combines TRBV19 with TRBJ2-2, with 8 bases aligning to TRBD1. V shed 7 bases and J 7 bases; nucleotides not matched to a gene: 11. Germline CDR1 reads LNHDA; CDR2 reads SQIVND (reference sequence). CDR3 size: 15 residues. CDR3 sequence reads: CASTPWAGGFGELFF. CDR3 nucleotides: TGTGCCAGTACCCCCTGGGCAGGGGGCTTCGGGGAGCTGTTTTTT.

The chain has TRBV14 and TRBJ2-2; D possibly uses TRBD1 or TRBD2 (5 bases each). Looked up from germline, CDR1 is SGHDN and CDR2 is FVKESK. V dropped 4 bases and J dropped 7 bases, with 19 bases sitting between them. CDR3 size: 16 residues. The CDR3 region has the DNA TGTGCCAGCAGCCTCGGGCTCGCCCCTGGGGGCGGGGAGCTGTTTTTT. Its protein product is CASSLGLAPGGGELFF.

CDR3 protein: CASSSTLGAIYNEQFF. The CDR3 DNA follows: TGTGCCAGCAGCTCAACTCTCGGGGCAATATACAATGAGCAGTTCTTC. The rearrangement uses TRBV7-3 and TRBJ2-1, with D perhaps TRBD1 or TRBD2 (5 bases each). Germline V lookup: CDR1 SGHTA, CDR2 FQGTGA. V lost 4 bases to trimming and J lost 4 bases, with 17 bases between them. CDR3 length equals 16 residues.

This rearrangement joins TRBV27 to TRBJ2-7; tentatively, D is TRBD1 (7 bases). CDR1 and CDR2 (germline): MNHEY, SMNVEV (reference sequence). This CDR3 contains 16 residues. V was pared by 5 bases and J by 2 bases, with 19 bases between. The DNA for the CDR3 is TGTGCCAGCAGTACCCTGGGCGGGACAGCCCCCTACGAGCAGTACTTC. Its protein product is CASSTLGGTAPYEQYF.

The V gene is TRBV13, the J gene TRBJ1-5; D uncertain. Germline CDR1 is PRHDT and CDR2 is FYEKMQ (reference sequence). V lost 0 bases and J lost 5, with 5 bases in between. The CDR3 loop spans 13 amino acids. CDR3 coding DNA: TGTGCCAGCAGCTTAGGGACTGATCAGCCCCAGCATTTT. It codes for CASSLGTDQPQHF.

The chain employs TRBV13 and TRBJ2-2, with 11 bases aligning to TRBD1. The CDR3 is made up of 17 amino acids. After removal of 5 bases from V and 2 bases from J, the junction contained 7 bases not matched to a gene. Germline CDR1 and CDR2: PRHDT and FYEKMQ (reference sequence). The CDR3 DNA reads TGTGCCAGCAGCCCTGGACAGGGGGCCGACAACACCGGGGAGCTGTTTTTT. This translates into CASSPGQGADNTGELFF.